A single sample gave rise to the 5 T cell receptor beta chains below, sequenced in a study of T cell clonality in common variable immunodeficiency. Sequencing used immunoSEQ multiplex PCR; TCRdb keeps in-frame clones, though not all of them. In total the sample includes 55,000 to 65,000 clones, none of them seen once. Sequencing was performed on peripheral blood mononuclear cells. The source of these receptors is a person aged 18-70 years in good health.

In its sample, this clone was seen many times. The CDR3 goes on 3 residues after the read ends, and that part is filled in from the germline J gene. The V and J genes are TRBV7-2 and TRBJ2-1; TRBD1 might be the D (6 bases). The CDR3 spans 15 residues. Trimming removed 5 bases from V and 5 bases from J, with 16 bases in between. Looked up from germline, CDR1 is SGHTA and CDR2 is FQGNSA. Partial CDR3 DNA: TGTGCCAGCAGCCGTACAGGGCAGCAAAACAATGAG. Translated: CASSRTGQQNNE. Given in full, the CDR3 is CASSRTGQQNNEQFF.

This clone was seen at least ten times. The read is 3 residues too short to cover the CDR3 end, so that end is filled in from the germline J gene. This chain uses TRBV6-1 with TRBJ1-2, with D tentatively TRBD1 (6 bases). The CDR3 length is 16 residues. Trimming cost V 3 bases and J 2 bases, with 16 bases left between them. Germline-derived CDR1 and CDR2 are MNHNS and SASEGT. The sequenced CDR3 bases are TGTGCCAGCAGTGAGAGACGGACCCAGGGGAACTATGGC. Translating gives CASSERRTQGNYG. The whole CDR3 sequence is CASSERRTQGNYGYTF.

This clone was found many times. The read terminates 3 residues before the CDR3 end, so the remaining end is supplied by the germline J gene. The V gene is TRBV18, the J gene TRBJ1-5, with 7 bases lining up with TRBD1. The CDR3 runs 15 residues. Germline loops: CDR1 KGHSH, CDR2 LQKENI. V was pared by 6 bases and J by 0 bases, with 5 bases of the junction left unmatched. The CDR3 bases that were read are TGTGCCAGCTCCGGGACAGAATATAGCAATCAGCCC. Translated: CASSGTEYSNQP. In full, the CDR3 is CASSGTEYSNQPQHF.

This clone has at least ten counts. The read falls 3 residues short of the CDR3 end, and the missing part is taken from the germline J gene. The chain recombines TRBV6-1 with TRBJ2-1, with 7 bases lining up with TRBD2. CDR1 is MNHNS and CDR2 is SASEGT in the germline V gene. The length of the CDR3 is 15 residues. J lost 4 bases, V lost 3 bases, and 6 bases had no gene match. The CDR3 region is CASSDGTTPYNEQFF. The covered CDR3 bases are TGTGCCAGCAGTGACGGGACTACACCATACAATGAG.

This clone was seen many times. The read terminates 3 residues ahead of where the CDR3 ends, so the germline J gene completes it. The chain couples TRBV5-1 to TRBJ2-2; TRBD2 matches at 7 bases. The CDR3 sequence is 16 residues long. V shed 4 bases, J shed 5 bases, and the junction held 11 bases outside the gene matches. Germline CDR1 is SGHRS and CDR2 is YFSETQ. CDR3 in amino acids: CASSMGTSVETGELFF. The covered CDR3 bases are TGCGCCAGCAGCATGGGCACTAGCGTTGAGACCGGGGAG.